This TCR beta chain comes out of a study of T cell responses to AZD1222 COVID-19 vaccine. Study outcomes and limitations: The study sampled repertoires only after the peak T cell response. Spike-specific TCR breadth and depth grew following two AZD1222 doses. Distributed over spike, vaccine-associated CD4 TCRs predominated at 160-218 and 743-854.

As concerns this clone: Its target is not known.

Sequencing was performed with immunoSEQ multiplex PCR; in TCRdb, only in-frame clones are kept and a portion is missing. The sample has some 140,000 clones; roughly nine tenths are singletons. Germline CDR1 and CDR2: MNHEY and SVGAGI. The V gene lost 7 bases and the J gene lost 7 bases, with 16 bases spanning the gap. The CDR3 extends over 13 amino acids. The rearrangement uses TRBV6-5 and TRBJ1-2; D perhaps matches TRBD1 (5 bases). The source was peripheral blood, collected on day 0 of AZD1222 vaccination. The sequence was obtained from an adult in good health. CDR3: CASTESGRGGYTF. CDR3 DNA sequence: TGTGCCAGCACCGAATCAGGGCGCGGTGGCTACACCTTC.